These 30 T cell receptor beta chains were all obtained from the same sample, sequenced in a study of shared clonotypes between healthy human individuals. Only in-frame clones appear in the TCRdb table, and some are missing; sequencing was by immunoSEQ multiplex PCR. The data show approximately 1.1 million clones, with about four fifths seen just once and 0.4% to 0.55% held by the top ten. Sequencing input: memory CD4+ T cells from PBMCs. Subset described: CD45RA-negative fraction. These receptors all come from a man aged 18 to 30 in good health. Some clones in this sample may be carry-over from other donors' samples.

For this clone: Given a much more abundant clone one base away, this may be a read error. This chain joins TRBV7-2 and TRBJ2-3; D unclear. V was clipped by 6 bases and J by 2 bases, with 3 bases between them. Germline V gene data show CDR1 as SGHTA and CDR2 as FQGNSA. The CDR3 spans 11 residues. CDR3 coding DNA: TGTGCCAGCAGATACACAGATACGCAGTATTTT. Translating it yields CASRYTDTQYF.

The J gene is TRBJ2-5, the V gene TRBV7-8; 7 nucleotides match TRBD1. The CDR3 consists of 14 residues. Germline-derived CDR1 and CDR2 are SGHVS and FQNEAQ. The ends lost 4 bases at V and 2 bases at J; junction bases unmatched: 4. CDR3: CASSYTDRQETQYF. In nucleotides, the CDR3 is TGTGCCAGCAGCTACACGGACAGGCAAGAGACCCAGTACTTC.

V gene TRBV5-1 combines with J gene TRBJ2-5, with TRBD2 identical over 9 bases. Germline V lookup: CDR1 SGHRS, CDR2 YFSETQ. This CDR3 spans 16 amino acids. Trimming at V came to 3 bases and at J to 5 bases, leaving 11 bases not matched to a gene. The CDR3, as DNA: TGCGCCAGCAGCTCGGGCCCGGGACTAGCCGACGAGACCCAGTACTTC. The encoded protein is CASSSGPGLADETQYF.

V is TRBV5-4 and J is TRBJ2-7; D is perhaps TRBD1 or TRBD2 (6 bases each). Trimming cost V 0 bases and J 0 bases, with 10 bases left between them. This CDR3 has 15 amino acids. Germline assignment: CDR1 SGHNT and CDR2 YYREEE (reference sequence). For the CDR3, the DNA is TGTGCCAGCAGCTTGGAGGGGGGAAGCTCCTACGAGCAGTACTTC. Translation: CASSLEGGSSYEQYF.

About this clone itself: A far larger clone is only one base removed, so a read error is likely. The genes are TRBV28 and TRBJ1-2; D unresolved. V was cut by 5 bases and J by 2 bases, with 6 bases left in between. The CDR3 length is 12 residues. From germline, CDR1 is MDHEN and CDR2 SYDVKM. The CDR3 sequence: CASSGENYGYTF. The CDR3 region has the DNA TGTGCCAGCAGTGGGGAGAACTATGGCTACACCTTC.

The chain uses TRBV5-5 and TRBJ1-1; TRBD1 is a possible D gene (6 bases). Trimming shortened V by 2 bases and J by 5 bases, and 19 bases separated the two germline ends. The CDR3 runs 16 residues. Germline V gene sequence: CDR1 SGHKS, CDR2 YYEKEE (reference sequence). The CDR3 DNA reads TGTGCCAGCAGCTTTCGCTGGGGGCGGATTGGAACTGAAGCTTTCTTT. Translated: CASSFRWGRIGTEAFF.

Of note for this clone: A junction boundary mismatches the germline segment, possibly from a read error. The J gene is TRBJ2-5, the V gene TRBV6-5; tentative D call: TRBD1 (6 bases). The CDR3 spans 15 residues. In germline, CDR1 is MNHEY, CDR2 SVGAGI. The CDR3 loop reads CASSQRPGAQGTQYF. In DNA, the CDR3 is TGTGCCAGCAGTCAGCGGCCAGGGGCCCAAGGGACCCAGTACTTC.

In its sample, this clone was seen a few times. The rearrangement joins TRBV11-3 to TRBJ2-2; D gene ambiguous. The germline CDR1 and CDR2 sequences are SGHNT and YENEEA. V dropped 0 bases and J dropped 5 bases, with 7 bases sitting between them. The CDR3 is 14 amino acids. The chain's CDR3 is CASSLEYQTGELFF. The CDR3 nucleotides read TGTGCCAGCAGCTTAGAGTACCAGACCGGGGAGCTGTTTTTT.

V is TRBV6-5 and J is TRBJ1-4; TRBD1 aligns across 12 bases. This CDR3 is built from 14 residues. Germline trimming cut 6 bases from V and 10 bases from J; bases unmatched to any gene: 6. From germline, CDR1 is MNHEY and CDR2 SVGAGI. The CDR3, as DNA: TGTGCCAGCAGGCCGGGACAGGGGGCTGGAAAACTGTTTTTT. Its translation: CASRPGQGAGKLFF.

This clone was detected once. The V call is TRBV14, the J call TRBJ2-7; weak D call: TRBD1 (5 bases). There are 14 residues in the CDR3. CDR1 and CDR2 (germline): SGHDN, FVKESK. V lost 4 bases and J 7 bases, leaving 17 bases between the germline ends. The chain's CDR3 is CASSLYGAGREQYF. CDR3 DNA: TGTGCCAGCAGCCTGTATGGGGCAGGGCGGGAGCAGTACTTC.

As for this clone: Given the absence of the conserved phenylalanine or tryptophan at the CDR3 end, a read error is likely. The chain carries TRBV18 and TRBJ1-5; D unresolved. V lost 2 bases and J lost 5, with 13 bases in between. Germline CDR1 KGHSH, CDR2 LQKENI. CDR3 length equals 15 residues. In DNA form, the CDR3 reads TGTGCCAGCTCACCAGGGCCACCTTCGTATCAGCCCCAGCATGTT. Translated, it gives CASSPGPPSYQPQHV.

The chain joins TRBV15 to TRBJ1-5; no definite D call. Per germline, CDR1 LNHNV and CDR2 YYDKDF (reference sequence). The germline V and J ends were trimmed by 0 bases and 8 bases, with 11 bases remaining between them. The CDR3 spans 14 residues. The CDR3 reads CATSRDGLIKPQHF. Written as DNA, the CDR3 is TGTGCCACCAGCAGAGACGGATTAATCAAGCCCCAGCATTTT. The variable domain in full, with the rest retrieved from reference TRBV15 and TRBJ1-5, is DAMVIQNPRYQVTQFGKPVTLSCSQTLNHNVMYWYQQKSSQAPKLLFHYYDKDFNNEADTPDNFQSRRPNTSFCFLDIRSPGLGDTAMYLCATSRDGLIKPQHFGDGTRLSIL.

The genes are TRBV4-1 and TRBJ2-7, with 7 bases matching TRBD2. Germline V gives CDR1 MGHRA, CDR2 YSYEKL. J was trimmed by 1 base and V by 5 bases; bases with no gene match: 14. The CDR3 runs to 17 residues. CDR3 coding DNA: TGCGCCAGCAGCTTCCTTCGGGGAGGGCAGGGTTCCTACGAGCAGTACTTC. Translation: CASSFLRGGQGSYEQYF.

This clone was picked up one time. V usage is TRBV5-1 and J usage is TRBJ2-2; D is undetermined. The V and J ends lost 4 bases and 2 bases respectively, with 6 bases between them. This CDR3 spans 13 amino acids. CDR1 and CDR2 from the germline V gene are SGHRS and YFSETQ. The CDR3 DNA sequence: TGCGCCAGCAGCATAGGTAACACCGGGGAGCTGTTTTTT. Its protein is CASSIGNTGELFF.

The chain carries TRBV2 and TRBJ1-5; D remains ambiguous. Germline CDR1 reads SNHLY; CDR2 reads FYNNEI. V lost 3 bases to trimming and J lost 8 bases, with 14 bases between them. The CDR3 consists of 14 residues. The CDR3 bases are TGTGCCAGCAGTGAGATTGAATCGCGGGAGCCCCAGCATTTT. Translated: CASSEIESREPQHF.

As concerns this clone: At the DNA level, this CDR3 is encoded by other sequences in the same sample as well. The CDR3 loop reads CASSPGTRGETQYF. The DNA for the CDR3 is TGTGCCAGCAGCCCCGGGACTAGGGGGGAGACCCAGTACTTC. V and J are TRBV7-3 and TRBJ2-5; 8 bases agree with TRBD2. J lost 5 bases, V lost 5 bases, and 7 bases had no gene match. The CDR3 has 14 amino acids. The germline CDR1 and CDR2 sequences are SGHTA and FQGTGA.

The chain joins TRBV11-2 to TRBJ2-2, with a tentative D call TRBD2 (6 bases). CDR1 is SGHAT, CDR2 FQNNGV, per germline. The ends were cut back, 3 bases at V and 4 bases at J, with 12 bases in the middle. This CDR3 is built from 15 residues. The CDR3 reads CASSFGLASTGELFF. CDR3 nucleotides: TGTGCCAGCAGCTTCGGGCTAGCGAGCACCGGGGAGCTGTTTTTT.

The V gene is TRBV28, the J gene TRBJ2-6; 11 bases are shared with TRBD2. The CDR3 is 17 residues long. Germline CDR1 MDHEN, CDR2 SYDVKM. The trim removed 3 bases at V and 0 bases at J, leaving 1 base unmatched. The CDR3 region is CASSFGLAGSGANVLTF. The CDR3 nucleotides read TGTGCCAGCAGTTTTGGACTAGCGGGCTCTGGGGCCAACGTCCTGACTTTC. Using reference TRBV28 and TRBJ2-6 for the parts outside the CDR3, the full variable domain is DVKVTQSSRYLVKRTGEKVFLECVQDMDHENMFWYRQDPGLGLRLIYFSYDVKMKEKGDIPEGYSVSREKKERFSLILESASTNQTSMYLCASSFGLAGSGANVLTFGAGSRLTVL.

J is TRBJ2-7 and V is TRBV4-2, with 8 positions matching TRBD2. Germline V lookup: CDR1 LGHNA, CDR2 YNFKEQ. This CDR3 spans 15 amino acids. V gave up 0 bases and J gave up 3 bases; unmatched junction bases: 4. CDR3 in amino acids: CASSQDLAGHYEQYF. The CDR3 DNA reads as TGTGCCAGCAGCCAAGACCTAGCGGGCCACTACGAGCAGTACTTC.

The J gene is TRBJ2-3, the V gene TRBV5-6, with D tentatively TRBD2 (5 bases). V was pared by 0 bases and J by 6 bases, with 8 bases between. The CDR3 runs to 13 residues. The germline CDR1 and CDR2 sequences are SGHDT and YYEEEE. DNA for the CDR3: TGTGCCAGCAGCTTGGACAGCGGTGATACGCAGTATTTT. Its protein is CASSLDSGDTQYF.

The CDR3 is CASSPLAVSDTQYF. As DNA, the CDR3 is TGTGCCAGCAGCCCCCTAGCGGTGTCAGATACGCAGTATTTT. The chain is built from TRBV9 and TRBJ2-3; 7 bases align to TRBD2. The junction had 6 bases not matched to a gene; V was cut back by 4 bases and J by 4 bases. The germline gives CDR1 SGDLS, CDR2 YYNGEE. The CDR3 runs to 14 residues.

This rearrangement joins TRBV5-6 to TRBJ2-5, with 8 bases aligning to TRBD2. The germline CDR1 and CDR2 sequences are SGHDT and YYEEEE. The CDR3 sequence is 15 residues long. V was clipped by 2 bases and J by 4 bases; unmatched bases: 7. CDR3 nucleotide sequence: TGTGCCAGCAGCTTAACGGGACTAGGTCGAGAGACCCAGTACTTC. It encodes CASSLTGLGRETQYF.

CDR3 residues: CASRRTGGGQWQETQYF. The CDR3 DNA reads as TGTGCCAGCAGACGGACAGGTGGGGGGCAGTGGCAAGAGACCCAGTACTTC. V and J are TRBV28 and TRBJ2-5; D is possibly TRBD1 (7 bases). The CDR3 is 17 amino acids. CDR1 and CDR2 (germline): MDHEN, SYDVKM. With 6 bases removed from V and 2 bases from J, the gap between germline ends came to 22 bases.

The chain uses TRBV18 and TRBJ1-2; possibly TRBD1 for D (5 bases). Germline V gene data show CDR1 as KGHSH and CDR2 as LQKENI. Trimming stripped 2 bases from V and 8 bases from J, with 21 bases between. There are 16 residues in the CDR3. In DNA, the CDR3 is TGTGCCAGCTCACCAGCGGCCAGGGTGAGGGAGTACGGCTACACCTTC. Protein sequence: CASSPAARVREYGYTF. Full variable domain (outside the CDR3, taken from reference TRBV18 and TRBJ1-2): NAGVMQNPRHLVRRRGQEARLRCSPMKGHSHVYWYRQLPEEGLKFMVYLQKENIIDESGMPKERFSAEFPKEGPSILRIQQVVRGDSAAYFCASSPAARVREYGYTFGSGTRLTVV.

The CDR3 coding sequence is TGTGCCAGCAGCTTTGACTGGCATGAGCAGTTCTTC. As protein: CASSFDWHEQFF. The gene calls are TRBV7-2 and TRBJ2-1; no firm D call. Germline CDR1 and CDR2: SGHTA and FQGNSA. The length of the CDR3 is 12 residues. V was pared by 3 bases and J by 8 bases, with 8 bases between.

V usage is TRBV6-1 and J usage is TRBJ1-2, with TRBD1 as a possible D gene (6 bases). CDR3 length: 13 residues. Germline V gene lookup returns CDR1 MNHNS and CDR2 SASEGT. The germline V and J ends were trimmed by 7 bases and 12 bases, with 21 bases remaining between them. The CDR3 DNA reads TGTGCCAGCACCAGGAGTTCTACAGGGCCGCACACCTTC. This codes for CASTRSSTGPHTF.

The chain uses TRBV29-1 and TRBJ2-7; TRBD2 aligns across 8 bases. The CDR3 loop spans 13 amino acids. Germline values: CDR1 SQVTM, CDR2 ANQGSEA. The ends lost 3 bases at V and 6 bases at J; junction bases unmatched: 7. CDR3 loop: CSVEQGLGGEQYF. The CDR3 region has the DNA TGCAGCGTTGAGCAGGGACTAGGGGGCGAGCAGTACTTC.

The rearrangement uses TRBV11-2 and TRBJ1-3; 7 bases match TRBD1. Germline CDR1 is SGHAT and CDR2 is FQNNGV. The junction had 5 bases not matched to a gene; V was cut back by 3 bases and J by 9 bases. The CDR3 runs to 13 residues. The CDR3 sequence is CASSFTGDSTIYF. CDR3 DNA sequence: TGTGCCAGCAGCTTCACAGGGGACAGCACCATATATTTT.

This clone was detected once. This chain connects TRBV25-1 to TRBJ1-1; a possible D gene is TRBD1 (6 bases). In germline, CDR1 is MGHDK, CDR2 SYGVNS. This CDR3 is built from 14 residues. V shed 8 bases and J shed 3 bases, with 16 bases lying between them. The CDR3 region is CASLPAGAYTEAFF. The CDR3 nucleotides read TGTGCCAGCCTCCCGGCAGGGGCCTACACTGAAGCTTTCTTT.

A few counts support this clone. The chain joins TRBV18 to TRBJ2-1, with TRBD2 matching over 9 bases. Trimming removed 4 bases from V and 1 base from J; junction bases left unmatched: 2. The CDR3 has 15 amino acids. Germline CDR1 is KGHSH and CDR2 is LQKENI. The DNA for the CDR3 is TGTGCCAGCTCACGACTAGCGGATTCCTACAATGAGCAGTTCTTC. Its protein is CASSRLADSYNEQFF.